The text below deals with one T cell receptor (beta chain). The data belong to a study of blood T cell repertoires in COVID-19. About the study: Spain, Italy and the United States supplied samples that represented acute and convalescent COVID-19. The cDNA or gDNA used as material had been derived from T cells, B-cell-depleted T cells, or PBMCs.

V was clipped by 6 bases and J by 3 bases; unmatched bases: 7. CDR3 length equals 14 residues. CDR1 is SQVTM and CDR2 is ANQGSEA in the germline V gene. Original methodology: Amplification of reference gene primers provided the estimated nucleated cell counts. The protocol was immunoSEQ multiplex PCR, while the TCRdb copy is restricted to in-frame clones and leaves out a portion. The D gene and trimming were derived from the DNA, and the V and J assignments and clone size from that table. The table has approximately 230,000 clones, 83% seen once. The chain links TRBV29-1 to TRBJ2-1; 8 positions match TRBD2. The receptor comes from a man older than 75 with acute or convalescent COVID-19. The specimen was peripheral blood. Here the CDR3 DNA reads TGCAGCGTGCGCTTAGCGGGGCTCTACAATGAGCAGTTCTTC. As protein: CSVRLAGLYNEQFF.